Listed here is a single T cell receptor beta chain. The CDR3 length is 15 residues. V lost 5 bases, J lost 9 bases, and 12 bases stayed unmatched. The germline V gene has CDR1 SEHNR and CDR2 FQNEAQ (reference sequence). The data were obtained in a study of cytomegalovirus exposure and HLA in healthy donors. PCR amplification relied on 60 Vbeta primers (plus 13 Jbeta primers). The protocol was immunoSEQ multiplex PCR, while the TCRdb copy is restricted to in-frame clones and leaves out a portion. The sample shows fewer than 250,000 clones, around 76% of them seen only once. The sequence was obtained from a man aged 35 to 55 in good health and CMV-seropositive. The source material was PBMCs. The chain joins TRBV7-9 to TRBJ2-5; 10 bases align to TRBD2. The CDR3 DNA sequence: TGTGCCAGCAGCCCACTGGGTGCAGCGGGGGGGGCCCAGTACTTC. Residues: CASSPLGAAGGAQYF.